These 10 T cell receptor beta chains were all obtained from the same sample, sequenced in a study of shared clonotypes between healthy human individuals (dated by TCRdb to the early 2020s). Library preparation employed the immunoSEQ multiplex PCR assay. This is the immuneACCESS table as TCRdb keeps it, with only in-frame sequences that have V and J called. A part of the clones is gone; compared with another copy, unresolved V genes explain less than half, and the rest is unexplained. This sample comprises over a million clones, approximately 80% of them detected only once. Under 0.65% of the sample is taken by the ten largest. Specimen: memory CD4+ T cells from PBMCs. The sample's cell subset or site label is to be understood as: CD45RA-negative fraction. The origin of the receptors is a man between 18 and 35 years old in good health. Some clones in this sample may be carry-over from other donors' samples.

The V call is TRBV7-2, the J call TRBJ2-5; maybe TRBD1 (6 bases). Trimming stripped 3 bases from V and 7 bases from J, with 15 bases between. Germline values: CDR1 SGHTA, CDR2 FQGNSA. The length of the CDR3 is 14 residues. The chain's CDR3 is CASSLGSQGGTQYF. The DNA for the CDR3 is TGTGCCAGCAGCTTGGGGTCCCAAGGGGGGACCCAGTACTTC.

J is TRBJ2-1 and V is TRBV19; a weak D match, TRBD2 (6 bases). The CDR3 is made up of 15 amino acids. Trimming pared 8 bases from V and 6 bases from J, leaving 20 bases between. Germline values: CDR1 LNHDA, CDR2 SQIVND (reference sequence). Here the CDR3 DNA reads TGTGCCAGTTCCACGTCCGGGACTCCGCCCAATGAGCAGTTCTTC. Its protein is CASSTSGTPPNEQFF.

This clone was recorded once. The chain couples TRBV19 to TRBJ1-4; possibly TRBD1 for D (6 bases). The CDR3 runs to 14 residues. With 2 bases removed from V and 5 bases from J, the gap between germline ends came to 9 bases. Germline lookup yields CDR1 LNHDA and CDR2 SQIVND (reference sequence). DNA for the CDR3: TGTGCCAGTAGTATACAGGGACAAAATGAAAAACTGTTTTTT. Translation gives CASSIQGQNEKLFF.

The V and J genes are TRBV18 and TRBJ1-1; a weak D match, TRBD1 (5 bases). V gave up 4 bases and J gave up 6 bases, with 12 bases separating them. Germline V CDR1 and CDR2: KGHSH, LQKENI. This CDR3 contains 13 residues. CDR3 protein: CASSLTVIPEAFF. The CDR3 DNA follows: TGTGCCAGCTCACTGACAGTTATCCCTGAAGCTTTCTTT.

CDR3 loop: CASSRGGVQETQYF. CDR3 in DNA: TGTGCCAGCAGCAGGGGGGGAGTCCAAGAGACCCAGTACTTC. The V and J genes are TRBV7-2 and TRBJ2-5, with a possible D match to TRBD2 (7 bases). The CDR3 spans 14 residues. Germline values: CDR1 SGHTA, CDR2 FQGNSA. Trimming pared 5 bases from V and 1 base from J, leaving 11 bases between. The entire variable domain, with the rest obtained from reference TRBV7-2 and TRBJ2-5, is as follows: GAGVSQSPSNKVTEKGKDVELRCDPISGHTALYWYRQSLGQGLEFLIYFQGNSAPDKSGLPSDRFSAERTGGSVSTLTIQRTQQEDSAVYLCASSRGGVQETQYFGPGTRLLVL.

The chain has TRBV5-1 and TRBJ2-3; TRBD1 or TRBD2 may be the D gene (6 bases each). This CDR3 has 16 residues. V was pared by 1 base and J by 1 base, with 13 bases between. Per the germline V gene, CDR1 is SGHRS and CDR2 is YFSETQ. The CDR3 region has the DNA TGCGCCAGCAGCTTGACAGGGACTGGAGGCACAGATACGCAGTATTTT. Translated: CASSLTGTGGTDTQYF.

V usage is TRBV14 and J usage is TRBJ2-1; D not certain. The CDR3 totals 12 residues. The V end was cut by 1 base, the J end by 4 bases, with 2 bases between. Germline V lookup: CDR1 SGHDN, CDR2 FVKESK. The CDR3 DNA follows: TGTGCCAGCAGCCAAGGTTACAATGAGCAGTTCTTC. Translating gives CASSQGYNEQFF.

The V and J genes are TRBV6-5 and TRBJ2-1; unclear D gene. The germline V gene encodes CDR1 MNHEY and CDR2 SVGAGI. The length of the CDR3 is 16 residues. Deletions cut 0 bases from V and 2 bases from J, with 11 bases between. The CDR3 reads CASSYSPASTYNEQFF. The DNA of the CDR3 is TGTGCCAGCAGTTACTCGCCGGCTAGTACCTACAATGAGCAGTTCTTC.

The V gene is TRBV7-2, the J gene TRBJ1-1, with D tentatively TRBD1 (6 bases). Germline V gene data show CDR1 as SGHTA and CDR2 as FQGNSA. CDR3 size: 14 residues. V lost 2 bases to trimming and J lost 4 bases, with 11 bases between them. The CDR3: CASSLRGAVTEAFF. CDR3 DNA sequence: TGTGCCAGCAGCTTACGGGGGGCGGTCACTGAAGCTTTCTTT.

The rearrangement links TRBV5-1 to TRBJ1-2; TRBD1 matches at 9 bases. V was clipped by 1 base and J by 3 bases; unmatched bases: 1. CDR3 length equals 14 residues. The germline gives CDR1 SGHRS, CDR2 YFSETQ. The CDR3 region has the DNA TGCGCCAGCAGCTTGTGGACAGGGGACTATGGCTACACCTTC. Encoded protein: CASSLWTGDYGYTF.